The clone carrying this T cell receptor beta chain was seen many times. The antigen is not known. Universal primer sites and UMIs were introduced during 5'RACE template-switching synthesis of TCR cDNA. TCRdb reprocessed the 5' RACE reads with MiXCR, giving one entry per CDR3 protein. The table shows a few hundred thousand distinct CDR3 sequences, with over 4% occurring only once. The sample originates from a study of T cells after yellow fever vaccination. Study information: Fractions of limited cellularity were prepared by means of SMART-Seq v4 Ultra Low Input.

Germline lookup yields CDR1 SGHRS and CDR2 YFSETQ. CDR3 length: 15 residues. The ends lost 0 bases at V and 5 bases at J; junction bases unmatched: 5. The study, taken as a whole, reports: Re-detected after boosting: most primary clones, 96% of CD4 and about 85% of CD8. The study noted that FACS-sorted repertoires could contain abundant clonotypes contaminating from the bulk population.

Sequences were derived from PBMCs, sampled 5 days after the yellow fever booster vaccination. The chain joins TRBV5-1 to TRBJ1-5; 7 bases match TRBD1. The clonotype was recovered from a man aged 18 to 29 who received the YFV17D yellow fever vaccine. CDR3 nucleotides: TGCGCCAGCAGCTTGGGGGGACAGTTGGATCAGCCCCAGCATTTT. Its protein product is CASSLGGQLDQPQHF.